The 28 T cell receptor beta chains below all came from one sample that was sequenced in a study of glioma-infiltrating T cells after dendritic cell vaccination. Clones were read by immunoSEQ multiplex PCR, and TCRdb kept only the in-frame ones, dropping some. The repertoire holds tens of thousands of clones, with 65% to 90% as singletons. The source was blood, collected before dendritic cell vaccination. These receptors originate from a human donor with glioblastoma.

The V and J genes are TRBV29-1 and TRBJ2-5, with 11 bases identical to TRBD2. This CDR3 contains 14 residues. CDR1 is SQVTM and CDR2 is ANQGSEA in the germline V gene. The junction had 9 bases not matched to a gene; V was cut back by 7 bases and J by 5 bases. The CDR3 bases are TGCAGCGCCGTAGCGGGAGGGAAGGGGGAGACCCAGTACTTC. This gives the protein CSAVAGGKGETQYF.

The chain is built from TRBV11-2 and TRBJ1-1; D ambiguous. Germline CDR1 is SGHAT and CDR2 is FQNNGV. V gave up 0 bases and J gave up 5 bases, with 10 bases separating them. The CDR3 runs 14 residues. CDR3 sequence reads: CASSLEAGPTEAFF. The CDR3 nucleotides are TGTGCCAGCAGCTTAGAGGCGGGTCCGACTGAAGCTTTCTTT.

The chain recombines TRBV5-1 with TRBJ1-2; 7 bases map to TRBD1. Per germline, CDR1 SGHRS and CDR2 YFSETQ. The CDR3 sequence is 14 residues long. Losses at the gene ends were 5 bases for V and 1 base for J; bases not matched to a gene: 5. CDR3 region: CASRKTGDNYGYTF. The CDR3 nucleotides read TGCGCCAGCAGAAAAACAGGGGATAACTATGGCTACACCTTC.

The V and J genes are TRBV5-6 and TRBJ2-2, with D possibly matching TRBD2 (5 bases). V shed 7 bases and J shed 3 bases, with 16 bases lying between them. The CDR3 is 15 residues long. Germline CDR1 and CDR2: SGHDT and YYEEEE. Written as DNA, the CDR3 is TGTGCCAGCCGCGGGCCGGGCGATGACACCGGGGAGCTGTTTTTT. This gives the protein CASRGPGDDTGELFF.

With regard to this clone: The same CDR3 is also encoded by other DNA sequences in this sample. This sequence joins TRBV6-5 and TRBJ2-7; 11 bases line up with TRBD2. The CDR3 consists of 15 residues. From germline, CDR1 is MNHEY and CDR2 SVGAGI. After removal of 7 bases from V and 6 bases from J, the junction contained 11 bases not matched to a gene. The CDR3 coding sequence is TGTGCCAGCAAATTGGCTAGCGGGGGGTCCATCGAGCAGTACTTC. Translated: CASKLASGGSIEQYF.

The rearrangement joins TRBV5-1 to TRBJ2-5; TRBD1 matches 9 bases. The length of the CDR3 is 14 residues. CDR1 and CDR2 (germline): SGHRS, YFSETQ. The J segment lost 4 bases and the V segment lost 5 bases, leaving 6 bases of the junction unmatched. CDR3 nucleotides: TGCGCCAGCAGTTCGACAGGGGGAGGAGAGACCCAGTACTTC. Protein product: CASSSTGGGETQYF.

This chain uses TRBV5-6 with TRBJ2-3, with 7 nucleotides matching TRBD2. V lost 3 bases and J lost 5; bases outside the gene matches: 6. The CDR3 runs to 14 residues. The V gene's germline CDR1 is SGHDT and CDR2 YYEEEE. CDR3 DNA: TGTGCCAGCAGCTGGCATTCGGGGGGAGATACGCAGTATTTT. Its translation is CASSWHSGGDTQYF. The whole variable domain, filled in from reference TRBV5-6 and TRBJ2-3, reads DAGVTQSPTHLIKTRGQQVTLRCSPKSGHDTVSWYQQALGQGPQFIFQYYEEEERQRGNFPDRFSGHQFPNYSSELNVNALLLGDSALYLCASSWHSGGDTQYFGPGTRLTVL.

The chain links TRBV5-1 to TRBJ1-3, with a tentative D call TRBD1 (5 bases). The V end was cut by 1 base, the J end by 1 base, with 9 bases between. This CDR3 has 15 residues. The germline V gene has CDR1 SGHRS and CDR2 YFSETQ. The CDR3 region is CASSLFAGSGNTIYF. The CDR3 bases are TGCGCCAGCAGCTTGTTTGCAGGGTCTGGAAACACCATATATTTT.

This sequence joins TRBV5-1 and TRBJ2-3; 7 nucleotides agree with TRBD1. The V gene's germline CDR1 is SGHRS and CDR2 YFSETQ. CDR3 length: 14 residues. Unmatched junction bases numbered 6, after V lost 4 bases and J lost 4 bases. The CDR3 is CASSLDRAPDTQYF. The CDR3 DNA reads TGCGCCAGCAGCCTCGACAGGGCCCCAGATACGCAGTATTTT.

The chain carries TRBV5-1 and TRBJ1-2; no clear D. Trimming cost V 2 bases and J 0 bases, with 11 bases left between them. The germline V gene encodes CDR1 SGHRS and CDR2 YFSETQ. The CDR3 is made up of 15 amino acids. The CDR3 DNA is TGCGCCAGCAGCTTCGGGGTTCTCTCTAACTATGGCTACACCTTC. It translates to CASSFGVLSNYGYTF.

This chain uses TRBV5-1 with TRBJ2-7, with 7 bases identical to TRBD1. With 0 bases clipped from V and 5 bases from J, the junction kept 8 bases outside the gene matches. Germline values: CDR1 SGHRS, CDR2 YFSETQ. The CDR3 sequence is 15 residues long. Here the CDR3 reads CASSLETGVNNEQYF. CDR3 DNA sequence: TGCGCCAGCAGCTTGGAAACAGGGGTGAATAACGAGCAGTACTTC.

The CDR3 protein is CASVAAGVTGELFF. CDR3 in DNA: TGTGCCAGCGTGGCCGCAGGGGTCACCGGGGAGCTGTTTTTT. V and J are TRBV6-1 and TRBJ2-2, with D possibly matching TRBD1 (6 bases). The length of the CDR3 is 14 residues. Trimming removed 8 bases at V and 4 bases at J, with 14 bases between. Per the germline V gene, CDR1 is MNHNS and CDR2 is SASEGT.

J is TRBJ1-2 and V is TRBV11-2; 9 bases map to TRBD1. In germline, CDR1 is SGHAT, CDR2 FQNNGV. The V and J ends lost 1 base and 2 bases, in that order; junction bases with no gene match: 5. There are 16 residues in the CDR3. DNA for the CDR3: TGTGCCAGCAGCTTAGGGACAGGGGTACTGAACTATGGCTACACCTTC. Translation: CASSLGTGVLNYGYTF.

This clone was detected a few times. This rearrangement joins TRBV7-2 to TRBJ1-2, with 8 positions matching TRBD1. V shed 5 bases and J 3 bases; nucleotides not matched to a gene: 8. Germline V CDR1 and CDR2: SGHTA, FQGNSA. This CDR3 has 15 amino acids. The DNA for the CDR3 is TGTGCCAGCAGCCTCTCCGGACAGGGTCACTATGGCTACACCTTC. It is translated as CASSLSGQGHYGYTF.

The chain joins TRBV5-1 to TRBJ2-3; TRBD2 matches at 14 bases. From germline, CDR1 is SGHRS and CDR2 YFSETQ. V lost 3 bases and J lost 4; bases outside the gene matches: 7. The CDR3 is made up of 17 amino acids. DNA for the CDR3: TGCGCCAGCAGCTGGACTAGCGGGGGGCGCACTCCAGATACGCAGTATTTT. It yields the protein CASSWTSGGRTPDTQYF. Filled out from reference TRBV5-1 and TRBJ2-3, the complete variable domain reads KAGVTQTPRYLIKTRGQQVTLSCSPISGHRSVSWYQQTPGQGLQFLFEYFSETQRNKGNFPGRFSGRQFSNSRSEMNVSTLELGDSALYLCASSWTSGGRTPDTQYFGPGTRLTVL.

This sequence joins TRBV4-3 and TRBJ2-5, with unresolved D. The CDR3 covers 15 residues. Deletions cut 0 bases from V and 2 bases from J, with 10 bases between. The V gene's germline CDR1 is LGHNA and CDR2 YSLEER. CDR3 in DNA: TGCGCCAGCAGCCAAGACTGGAGCGTTCAAGAGACCCAGTACTTC. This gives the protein CASSQDWSVQETQYF.

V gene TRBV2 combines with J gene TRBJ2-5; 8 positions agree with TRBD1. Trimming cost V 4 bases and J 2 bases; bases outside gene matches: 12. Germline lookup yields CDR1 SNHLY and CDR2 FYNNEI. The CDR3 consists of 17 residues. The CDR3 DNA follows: TGTGCCAGCAGTGCGGGGCCCAGGGGGCTCCCGCAAGAGACCCAGTACTTC. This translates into CASSAGPRGLPQETQYF.

CDR3 in DNA: TGTGCCAGCAGCTTAGCCGATACAACCCATACGCAGTATTTT. This translates into CASSLADTTHTQYF. This sequence joins TRBV7-9 and TRBJ2-3; D not resolved. CDR1 and CDR2 from the germline V gene are SEHNR and FQNEAQ (reference sequence). V was cut by 0 bases and J by 7 bases, with 11 bases left in between. This CDR3 is built from 14 residues.

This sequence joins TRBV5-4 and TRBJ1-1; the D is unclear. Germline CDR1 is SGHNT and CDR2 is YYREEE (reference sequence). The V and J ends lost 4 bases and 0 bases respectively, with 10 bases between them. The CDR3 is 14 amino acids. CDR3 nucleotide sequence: TGTGCCAGCAGCCCGTCGGTCGTGAACACTGAAGCTTTCTTT. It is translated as CASSPSVVNTEAFF.

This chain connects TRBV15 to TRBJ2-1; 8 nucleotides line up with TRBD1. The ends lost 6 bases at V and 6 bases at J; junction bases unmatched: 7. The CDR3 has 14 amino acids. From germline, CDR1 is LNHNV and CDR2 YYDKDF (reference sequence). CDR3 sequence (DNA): TGTGCCACCAGTCCAGGGGGCAGGCCCAATGAGCAGTTCTTC. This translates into CATSPGGRPNEQFF.

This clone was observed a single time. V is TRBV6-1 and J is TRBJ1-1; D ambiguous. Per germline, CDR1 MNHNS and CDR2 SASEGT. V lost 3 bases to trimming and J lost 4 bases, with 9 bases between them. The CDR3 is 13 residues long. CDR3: CASSDLRPTEAFF. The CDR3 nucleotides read TGTGCCAGCAGTGATCTGAGGCCCACTGAAGCTTTCTTT.

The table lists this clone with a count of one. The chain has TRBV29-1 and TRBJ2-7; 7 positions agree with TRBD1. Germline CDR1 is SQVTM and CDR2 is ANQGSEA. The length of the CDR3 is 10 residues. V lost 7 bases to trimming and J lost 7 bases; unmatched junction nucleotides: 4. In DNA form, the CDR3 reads TGCAGCGCCCAGGACAGGGAGCAGTACTTC. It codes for CSAQDREQYF.

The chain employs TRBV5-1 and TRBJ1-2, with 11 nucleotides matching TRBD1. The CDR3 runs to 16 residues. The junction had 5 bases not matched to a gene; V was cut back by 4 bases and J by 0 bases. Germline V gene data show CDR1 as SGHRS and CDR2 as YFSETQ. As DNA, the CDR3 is TGCGCCAGCAGCCCCGGACAGGGGGCGTCTAACTATGGCTACACCTTC. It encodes CASSPGQGASNYGYTF.

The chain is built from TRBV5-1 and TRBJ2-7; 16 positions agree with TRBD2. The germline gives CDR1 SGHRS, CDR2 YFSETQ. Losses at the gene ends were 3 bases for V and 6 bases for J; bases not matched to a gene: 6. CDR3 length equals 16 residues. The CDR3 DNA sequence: TGCGCCAGCAGCTCGGGACTAGCGGGGGGGCCGGGCGAGCAGTACTTC. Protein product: CASSSGLAGGPGEQYF.

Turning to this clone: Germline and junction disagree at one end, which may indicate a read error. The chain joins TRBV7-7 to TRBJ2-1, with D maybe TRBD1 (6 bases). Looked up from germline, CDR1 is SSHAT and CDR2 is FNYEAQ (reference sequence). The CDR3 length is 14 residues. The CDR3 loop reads CASSLETGGSEQFF. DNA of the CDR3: TGTGCTAGCAGCTTAGAAACTGGGGGCAGTGAGCAGTTCTTC.

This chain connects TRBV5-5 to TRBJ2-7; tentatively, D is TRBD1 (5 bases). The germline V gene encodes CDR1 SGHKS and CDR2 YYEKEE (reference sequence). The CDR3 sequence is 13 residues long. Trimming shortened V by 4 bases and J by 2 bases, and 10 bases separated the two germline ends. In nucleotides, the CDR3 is TGTGCCAGCAGCCTGACAGAGCCCTACGAGCAGTACTTC. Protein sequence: CASSLTEPYEQYF.

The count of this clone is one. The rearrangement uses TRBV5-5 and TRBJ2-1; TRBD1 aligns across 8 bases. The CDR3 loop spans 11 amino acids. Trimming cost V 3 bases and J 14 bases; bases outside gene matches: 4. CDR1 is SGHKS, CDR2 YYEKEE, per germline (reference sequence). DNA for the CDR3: TGTGCCAGCAGCTGGACAGGGTCGGAGTTCTTC. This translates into CASSWTGSEFF.

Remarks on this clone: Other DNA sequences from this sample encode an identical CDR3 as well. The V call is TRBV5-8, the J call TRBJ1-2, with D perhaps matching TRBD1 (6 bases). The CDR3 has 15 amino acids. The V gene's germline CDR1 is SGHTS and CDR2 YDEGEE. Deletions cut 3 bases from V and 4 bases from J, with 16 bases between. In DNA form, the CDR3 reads TGTGCCAGCAGCTGGGGCCAGGACAGCCTCTATGGCTACACCTTC. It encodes CASSWGQDSLYGYTF.